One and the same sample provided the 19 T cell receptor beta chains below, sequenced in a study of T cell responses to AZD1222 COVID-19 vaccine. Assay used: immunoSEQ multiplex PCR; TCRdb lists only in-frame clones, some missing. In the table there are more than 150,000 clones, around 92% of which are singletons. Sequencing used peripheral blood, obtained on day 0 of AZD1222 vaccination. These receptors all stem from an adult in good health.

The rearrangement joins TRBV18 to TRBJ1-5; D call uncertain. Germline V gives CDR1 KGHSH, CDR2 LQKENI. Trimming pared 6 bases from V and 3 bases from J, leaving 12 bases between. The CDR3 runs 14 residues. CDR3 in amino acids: CASSPEGTNQPQHF. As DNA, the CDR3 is TGTGCCAGCTCCCCTGAGGGTACCAATCAGCCCCAGCATTTT.

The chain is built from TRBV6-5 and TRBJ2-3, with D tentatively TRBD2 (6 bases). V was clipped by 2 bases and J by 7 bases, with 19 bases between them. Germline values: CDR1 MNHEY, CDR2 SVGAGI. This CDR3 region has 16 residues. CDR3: CASSYAPGSLGNTQYF. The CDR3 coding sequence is TGTGCCAGCAGTTACGCCCCCGGGAGCCTGGGAAATACGCAGTATTTT.

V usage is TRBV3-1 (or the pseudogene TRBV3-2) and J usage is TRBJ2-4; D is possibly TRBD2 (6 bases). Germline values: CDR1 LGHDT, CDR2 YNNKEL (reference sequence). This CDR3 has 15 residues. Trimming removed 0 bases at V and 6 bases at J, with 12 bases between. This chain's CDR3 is CASSQDTSLGNIQYF. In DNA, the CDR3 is TGTGCCAGCAGCCAAGACACTAGCTTGGGAAACATTCAGTACTTC.

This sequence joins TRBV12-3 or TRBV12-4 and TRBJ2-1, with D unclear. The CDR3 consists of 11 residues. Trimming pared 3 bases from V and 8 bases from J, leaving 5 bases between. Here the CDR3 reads CASSFTDEQFF. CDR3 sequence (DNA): TGTGCCAGCAGTTTTACGGATGAGCAGTTCTTC.

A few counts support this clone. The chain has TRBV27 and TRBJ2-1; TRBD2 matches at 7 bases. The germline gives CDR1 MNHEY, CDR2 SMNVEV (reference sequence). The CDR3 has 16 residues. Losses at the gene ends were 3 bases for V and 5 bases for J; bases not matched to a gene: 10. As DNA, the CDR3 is TGTGCCAGCAGTTTTGGGGCCCCCGGGGGGAACAATGAGCAGTTCTTC. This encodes CASSFGAPGGNNEQFF.

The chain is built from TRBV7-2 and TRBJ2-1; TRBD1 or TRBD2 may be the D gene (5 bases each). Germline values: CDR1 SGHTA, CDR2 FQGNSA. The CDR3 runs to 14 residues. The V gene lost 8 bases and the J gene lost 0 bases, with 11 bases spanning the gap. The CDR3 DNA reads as TGTGCCAGCTCAAGAGGGGTCTCCTACAATGAGCAGTTCTTC. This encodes CASSRGVSYNEQFF.

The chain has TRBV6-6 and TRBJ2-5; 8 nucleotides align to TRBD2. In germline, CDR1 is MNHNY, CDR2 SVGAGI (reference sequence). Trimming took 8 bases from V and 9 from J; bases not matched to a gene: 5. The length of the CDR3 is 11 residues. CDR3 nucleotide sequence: TGTGCCAGCTGCGGGGGGTTGCCCCAGTACTTC. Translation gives CASCGGLPQYF.

In nucleotides, the CDR3 is TGTGCCATCAGTGAGTCGAAAGGGCGGACCTTGGGGGATACGCAGTATTTT. It codes for CAISESKGRTLGDTQYF. V usage is TRBV10-3 and J usage is TRBJ2-3; D not resolved. Germline V lookup: CDR1 ENHRY, CDR2 SYGVKD. V lost 0 bases, J lost 6 bases, and 19 bases lay in between. CDR3 size: 17 residues.

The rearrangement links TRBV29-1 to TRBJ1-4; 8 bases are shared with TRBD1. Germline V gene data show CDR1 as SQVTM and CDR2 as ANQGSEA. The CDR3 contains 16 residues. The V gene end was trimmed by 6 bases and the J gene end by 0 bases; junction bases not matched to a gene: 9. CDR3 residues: CSVGTGWGTTNEKLFF. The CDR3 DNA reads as TGCAGCGTGGGGACAGGATGGGGGACAACTAATGAAAAACTGTTTTTT.

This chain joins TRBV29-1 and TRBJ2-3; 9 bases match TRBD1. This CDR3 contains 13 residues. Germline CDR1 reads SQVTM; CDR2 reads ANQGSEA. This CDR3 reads CRVRDRGTDTQYF. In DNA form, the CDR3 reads TGCCGAGTCCGGGACAGGGGCACAGATACGCAGTATTTT.

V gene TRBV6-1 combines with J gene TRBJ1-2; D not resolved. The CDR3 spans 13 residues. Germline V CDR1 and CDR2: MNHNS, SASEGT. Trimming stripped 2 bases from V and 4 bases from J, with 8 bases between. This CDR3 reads CASSESQSYGYTF. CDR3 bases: TGTGCCAGCAGTGAAAGTCAGAGCTATGGCTACACCTTC.

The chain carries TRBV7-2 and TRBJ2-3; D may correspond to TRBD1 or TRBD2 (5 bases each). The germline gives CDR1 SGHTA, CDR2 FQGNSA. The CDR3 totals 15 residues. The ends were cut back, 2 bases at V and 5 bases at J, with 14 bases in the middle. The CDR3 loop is CASSLRGAPGDTQYF. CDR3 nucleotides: TGTGCCAGCAGCTTACGAGGGGCTCCCGGAGATACGCAGTATTTT. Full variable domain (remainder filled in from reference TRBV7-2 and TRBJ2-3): GAGVSQSPSNKVTEKGKDVELRCDPISGHTALYWYRQSLGQGLEFLIYFQGNSAPDKSGLPSDRFSAERTGGSVSTLTIQRTQQEDSAVYLCASSLRGAPGDTQYFGPGTRLTVL.

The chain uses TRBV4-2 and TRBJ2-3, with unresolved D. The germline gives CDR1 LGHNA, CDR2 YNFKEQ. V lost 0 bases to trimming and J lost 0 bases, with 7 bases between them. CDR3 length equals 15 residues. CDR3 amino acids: CASSQDPASTDTQYF. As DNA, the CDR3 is TGTGCCAGCAGCCAAGATCCAGCGAGCACAGATACGCAGTATTTT.

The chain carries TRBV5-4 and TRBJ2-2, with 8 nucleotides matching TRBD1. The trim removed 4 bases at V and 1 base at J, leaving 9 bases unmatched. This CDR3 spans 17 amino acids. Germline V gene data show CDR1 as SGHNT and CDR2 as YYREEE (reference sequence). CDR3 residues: CASSGIQGGVNTGELFF. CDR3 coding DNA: TGTGCCAGCAGCGGAATACAGGGGGGAGTGAACACCGGGGAGCTGTTTTTT.

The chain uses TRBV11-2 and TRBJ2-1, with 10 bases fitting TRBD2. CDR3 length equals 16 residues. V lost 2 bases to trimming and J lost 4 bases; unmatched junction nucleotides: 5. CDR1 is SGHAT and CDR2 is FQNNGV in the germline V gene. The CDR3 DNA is TGTGCCAGCAGCTTAATGGGACTAGCGAAATACAATGAGCAGTTCTTC. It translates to CASSLMGLAKYNEQFF.

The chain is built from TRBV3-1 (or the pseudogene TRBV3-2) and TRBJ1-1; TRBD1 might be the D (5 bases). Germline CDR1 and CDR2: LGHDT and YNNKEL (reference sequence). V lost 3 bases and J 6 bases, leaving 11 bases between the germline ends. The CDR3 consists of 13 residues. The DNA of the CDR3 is TGTGCCAGCAGCCACCACCGGGGGTCTGAAGCTTTCTTT. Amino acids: CASSHHRGSEAFF.

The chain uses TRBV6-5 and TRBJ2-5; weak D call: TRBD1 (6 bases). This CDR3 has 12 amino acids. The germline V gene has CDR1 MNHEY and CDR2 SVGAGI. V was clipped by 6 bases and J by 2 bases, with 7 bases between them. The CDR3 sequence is CASRDSQETQYF. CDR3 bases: TGTGCCAGCAGGGACAGTCAAGAGACCCAGTACTTC.

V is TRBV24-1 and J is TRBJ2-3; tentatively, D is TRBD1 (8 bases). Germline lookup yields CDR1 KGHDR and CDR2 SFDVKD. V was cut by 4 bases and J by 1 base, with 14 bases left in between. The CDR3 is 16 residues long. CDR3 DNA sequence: TGTGCCACCAGTGACCAACAGGGGGGGGGCACAGATACGCAGTATTTT. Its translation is CATSDQQGGGTDTQYF.

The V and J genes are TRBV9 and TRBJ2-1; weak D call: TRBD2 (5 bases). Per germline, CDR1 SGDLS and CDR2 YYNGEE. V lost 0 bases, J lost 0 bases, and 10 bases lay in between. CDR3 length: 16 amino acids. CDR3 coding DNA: TGTGCCAGCAGCGTAGATCGGGGAAGCTCCTACAATGAGCAGTTCTTC. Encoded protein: CASSVDRGSSYNEQFF.